These 28 T cell receptor beta chains originate from one sample sequenced in a study of blood T cell dynamics during melanoma immunotherapy. The method was immunoSEQ multiplex PCR; TCRdb's version includes in-frame clones alone and lacks a portion of them. This sample has fewer than 20,000 clones, with more than 85% found just once. Time point of the sample: pre-treatment baseline. The specimen was blood, collected from a patient treated with checkpoint blockade. Receptor source: a human donor with melanoma.

The chain couples TRBV5-1 to TRBJ2-7; weak D call: TRBD1 (5 bases). Germline lookup yields CDR1 SGHRS and CDR2 YFSETQ. Deletions cut 6 bases from V and 0 bases from J, with 13 bases between. The CDR3 consists of 14 residues. CDR3 residues: CASTQDITSYEQYF. CDR3 sequence (DNA): TGCGCCAGCACCCAGGACATAACCTCCTACGAGCAGTACTTC.

The genes are TRBV15 and TRBJ2-2; D unresolved. The CDR3 runs to 16 residues. Germline CDR1 reads LNHNV; CDR2 reads YYDKDF (reference sequence). The V end was cut by 5 bases, the J end by 0 bases, with 13 bases between. The CDR3 DNA reads as TGTGCCACCAGCCCCCGATCAAGATCGAACACCGGGGAGCTGTTTTTT. Its translation: CATSPRSRSNTGELFF. Full variable domain (outside the CDR3, taken from reference TRBV15 and TRBJ2-2): DAMVIQNPRYQVTQFGKPVTLSCSQTLNHNVMYWYQQKSSQAPKLLFHYYDKDFNNEADTPDNFQSRRPNTSFCFLDIRSPGLGDTAMYLCATSPRSRSNTGELFFGEGSRLTVL.

The CDR3 here is CASSRASSYGYTF. The CDR3 nucleotides read TGTGCCAGCAGCCGGGCAAGTAGTTATGGCTACACCTTC. The genes are TRBV5-8 and TRBJ1-2; D gene uncertain. V gave up 4 bases and J gave up 5 bases, with 12 bases separating them. The V gene's germline CDR1 is SGHTS and CDR2 YDEGEE. The CDR3 runs 13 residues.

CDR3 DNA: TGCGCCAGCAGCCAAGAGGACGGTTCCGCGTGGTATGGCTACACCTTC. This codes for CASSQEDGSAWYGYTF. The chain uses TRBV4-3 and TRBJ1-2; the D is unclear. This CDR3 is built from 16 residues. V was shortened by 0 bases and J by 5 bases, with 16 bases between the two germline ends. Germline CDR1 and CDR2: LGHNA and YSLEER.

The V and J genes are TRBV9 and TRBJ1-1; D is perhaps TRBD1 (5 bases). Trimming removed 4 bases at V and 0 bases at J, with 19 bases between. Germline values: CDR1 SGDLS, CDR2 YYNGEE. This CDR3 contains 17 residues. CDR3: CASSKSQGGAVNTEAFF. DNA of the CDR3: TGTGCCAGCAGCAAGTCCCAGGGTGGGGCGGTGAACACTGAAGCTTTCTTT.

The chain links TRBV28 to TRBJ2-2; no clear D gene. V shed 3 bases and J shed 7 bases, with 9 bases lying between them. The CDR3 is 13 residues long. Germline V lookup: CDR1 MDHEN, CDR2 SYDVKM. The CDR3 DNA is TGTGCCAGCAGTTTGACTGTCATCGGGGAGCTGTTTTTT. Translating gives CASSLTVIGELFF.

The chain has TRBV5-6 and TRBJ2-5; 7 nucleotides match TRBD2. The J call is doubtful: the DNA matches TRBJ2-7 better. Germline lookup yields CDR1 SGHDT and CDR2 YYEEEE. CDR3 length: 17 residues. CDR3 sequence reads: CASSLGVTSASSYEQYF. The CDR3 bases are TGTGCCAGCAGCTTGGGAGTTACTAGCGCGAGCTCCTACGAGCAGTACTTC.

The chain employs TRBV7-3 and TRBJ2-7, with 12 bases fitting TRBD1. The CDR3 length is 16 residues. CDR1 and CDR2 from the germline V gene are SGHTA and FQGTGA. V lost 4 bases to trimming and J lost 4 bases; unmatched junction nucleotides: 8. The CDR3 sequence is CASSSHRDRGLYEQYF. Here the CDR3 DNA reads TGTGCCAGCAGCTCTCACCGGGACAGGGGGCTATACGAGCAGTACTTC.

J is TRBJ2-3 and V is TRBV9, with 8 bases identical to TRBD2. The CDR3 extends over 16 amino acids. The V gene end was trimmed by 3 bases and the J gene end by 3 bases; junction bases not matched to a gene: 9. The germline gives CDR1 SGDLS, CDR2 YYNGEE. The CDR3 protein is CASSAREGLMTDTQYF. The CDR3 DNA sequence: TGTGCCAGCAGCGCCCGGGAGGGTTTGATGACAGATACGCAGTATTTT. Filled out from reference TRBV9 and TRBJ2-3, the complete variable domain reads DSGVTQTPKHLITATGQRVTLRCSPRSGDLSVYWYQQSLDQGLQFLIQYYNGEERAKGNILERFSAQQFPDLHSELNLSSLELGDSALYFCASSAREGLMTDTQYFGPGTRLTVL.

The rearrangement uses TRBV30 and TRBJ1-1; D possibly corresponds to TRBD1 (6 bases). This CDR3 has 15 amino acids. Trimming shortened V by 4 bases and J by 6 bases, and 21 bases separated the two germline ends. Per germline, CDR1 GTSNPN and CDR2 SVGIG (reference sequence). CDR3 protein: CAWTSLHQGFPEAFF. CDR3 in DNA: TGTGCCTGGACCTCCCTTCACCAGGGGTTCCCTGAAGCTTTCTTT.

The chain is built from TRBV10-3 and TRBJ1-5; D possibly corresponds to TRBD1 (6 bases). CDR3 length: 13 residues. V was trimmed by 7 bases and J by 7 bases, leaving 14 bases between them. Germline loops: CDR1 ENHRY, CDR2 SYGVKD. The DNA for the CDR3 is TGTGCCATCAACCAGGGGTCGGGCCAGCCCCAGCATTTT. Its protein product is CAINQGSGQPQHF.

This clone occurred once. The chain joins TRBV28 to TRBJ2-7, with D unclear. The germline gives CDR1 MDHEN, CDR2 SYDVKM. V shed 3 bases and J shed 3 bases, with 12 bases lying between them. This CDR3 region has 14 residues. CDR3 loop: CASSLPGRNYEQYF. The CDR3 DNA sequence: TGTGCCAGCAGTTTGCCCGGCCGCAACTACGAGCAGTACTTC.

J is TRBJ2-7 and V is TRBV15; D gene ambiguous. The CDR3 has 13 residues. Per germline, CDR1 LNHNV and CDR2 YYDKDF (reference sequence). Between the trimmed V and J ends, which lost 0 bases and 6 bases, there was a span of 9 bases. The CDR3 nucleotides are TGTGCCACCAGCAGAGACGTCATGGGCGAGCAGTACTTC. Translation: CATSRDVMGEQYF. Together with reference TRBV15 and TRBJ2-7, the CDR3 gives the full variable domain: DAMVIQNPRYQVTQFGKPVTLSCSQTLNHNVMYWYQQKSSQAPKLLFHYYDKDFNNEADTPDNFQSRRPNTSFCFLDIRSPGLGDTAMYLCATSRDVMGEQYFGPGTRLTVT.

The chain links TRBV28 to TRBJ2-4, with 11 positions matching TRBD1. The CDR3 length is 17 residues. With 5 bases clipped from V and 1 base from J, the junction kept 7 bases outside the gene matches. CDR1 is MDHEN, CDR2 SYDVKM, per germline. CDR3 bases: TGTGCCAGCAGTCCCCCCCGGGACAGGGGGGCCAAAAACATTCAGTACTTC. Translated: CASSPPRDRGAKNIQYF. Supplemented by reference TRBV28 and TRBJ2-4, the full variable domain reads DVKVTQSSRYLVKRTGEKVFLECVQDMDHENMFWYRQDPGLGLRLIYFSYDVKMKEKGDIPEGYSVSREKKERFSLILESASTNQTSMYLCASSPPRDRGAKNIQYFGAGTRLSVL.

The chain employs TRBV7-2 and TRBJ1-2, with unresolved D. Trimming removed 5 bases at V and 4 bases at J, with 14 bases between. Germline lookup yields CDR1 SGHTA and CDR2 FQGNSA. CDR3 length equals 14 residues. CDR3 region: CASSPLEGSYGYTF. CDR3 sequence (DNA): TGTGCCAGCAGCCCCTTGGAGGGATCCTATGGCTACACCTTC.

The chain joins TRBV6-1 to TRBJ1-1; maybe TRBD1 (5 bases). The germline V gene encodes CDR1 MNHNS and CDR2 SASEGT. The CDR3 is 13 residues long. The V gene lost 5 bases and the J gene lost 3 bases, with 10 bases spanning the gap. CDR3 sequence (DNA): TGTGCCAGCAGTCCCCGGGGGGACACTGAAGCTTTCTTT. Its protein is CASSPRGDTEAFF.

The CDR3 DNA reads TGTGCCAGTACCCTCCGGGGGTCGAACAATGAGCAGTTCTTC. Encoded protein: CASTLRGSNNEQFF. The rearrangement joins TRBV19 to TRBJ2-1; a weak D match, TRBD2 (6 bases). Deletions cut 7 bases from V and 5 bases from J, with 15 bases between. Germline CDR1 and CDR2: LNHDA and SQIVND (reference sequence). The CDR3 is made up of 14 amino acids.

The chain uses TRBV7-2 and TRBJ1-3, with 8 bases lining up with TRBD1. The CDR3 loop spans 15 amino acids. Germline V lookup: CDR1 SGHTA, CDR2 FQGNSA. V was pared by 4 bases and J by 4 bases, with 6 bases of the junction left unmatched. CDR3: CASSYQTGGGNTIYF. The CDR3 nucleotides read TGTGCCAGCAGCTACCAAACAGGGGGAGGAAACACCATATATTTT. Based on the CDR3 plus reference TRBV7-2 and TRBJ1-3, the full variable domain is GAGVSQSPSNKVTEKGKDVELRCDPISGHTALYWYRQSLGQGLEFLIYFQGNSAPDKSGLPSDRFSAERTGGSVSTLTIQRTQQEDSAVYLCASSYQTGGGNTIYFGEGSWLTVV.

V is TRBV28 and J is TRBJ2-5; a possible D gene is TRBD2 (5 bases). CDR1 is MDHEN and CDR2 is SYDVKM in the germline V gene. CDR3 length equals 14 residues. Trimming left V 2 bases short and J 2 bases short, with 9 bases between. CDR3 amino acids: CASSLTPGQETQYF. The DNA of the CDR3 is TGTGCCAGCAGTTTAACTCCGGGGCAAGAGACCCAGTACTTC. Combining the CDR3 with reference TRBV28 and TRBJ2-5 gives the whole variable domain DVKVTQSSRYLVKRTGEKVFLECVQDMDHENMFWYRQDPGLGLRLIYFSYDVKMKEKGDIPEGYSVSREKKERFSLILESASTNQTSMYLCASSLTPGQETQYFGPGTRLLVL.

CDR3 loop: CATTDRGNQPQHF. The CDR3 DNA follows: TGTGCCACCACTGACAGGGGGAATCAGCCCCAGCATTTT. The chain uses TRBV15 and TRBJ1-5; 9 bases match TRBD1. V dropped 7 bases and J dropped 4; count of bases not matched to a gene: 2. Germline V lookup: CDR1 LNHNV, CDR2 YYDKDF (reference sequence). This CDR3 spans 13 amino acids.

The CDR3 here is CASSPARGTANTGELFF. CDR3 sequence (DNA): TGCGCCAGCAGCCCGGCTCGGGGGACCGCGAACACCGGGGAGCTGTTTTTT. The rearrangement uses TRBV4-3 and TRBJ2-2; a possible D gene is TRBD2 (6 bases). The CDR3 spans 17 residues. Looked up from germline, CDR1 is LGHNA and CDR2 is YSLEER. Trimming shortened V by 4 bases and J by 0 bases, and 15 bases separated the two germline ends.

The chain carries TRBV7-8 and TRBJ2-1; 14 bases align to TRBD2. Germline V gene data show CDR1 as SGHVS and CDR2 as FQNEAQ. This CDR3 contains 15 residues. V shed 1 base and J 9 bases; nucleotides not matched to a gene: 2. As DNA, the CDR3 is TGTGCCAGCAGCTTAGGGGGACTAGCGGGAGCTGAGCAGTTCTTC. This encodes CASSLGGLAGAEQFF.

The chain recombines TRBV5-6 with TRBJ1-2; D is ambiguous. Germline CDR1 is SGHDT and CDR2 is YYEEEE. V was clipped by 3 bases and J by 4 bases, with 16 bases between them. There are 15 residues in the CDR3. Written as DNA, the CDR3 is TGTGCCAGCAGCTGGCGGCACGGATCGGGCTATGGCTACACCTTC. This encodes CASSWRHGSGYGYTF. Variable domain in full (rest from reference TRBV5-6 and TRBJ1-2): DAGVTQSPTHLIKTRGQQVTLRCSPKSGHDTVSWYQQALGQGPQFIFQYYEEEERQRGNFPDRFSGHQFPNYSSELNVNALLLGDSALYLCASSWRHGSGYGYTFGSGTRLTVV.

A few counts support this clone. The chain recombines TRBV6-5 with TRBJ2-7; D is uncertain. V was cut by 5 bases and J by 3 bases, with 5 bases left in between. The CDR3 has 11 amino acids. The germline V gene has CDR1 MNHEY and CDR2 SVGAGI. The CDR3 nucleotides are TGTGCCAGCAGTGATCTCTACGAGCAGTACTTC. Translated, it gives CASSDLYEQYF.

In DNA, the CDR3 is TGTGCCAGCTCAGCGGGGGAGCTCAATGAGCAGTTCTTC. Translation: CASSAGELNEQFF. This chain links TRBV18 with TRBJ2-1, with TRBD2 matching over 7 bases. Germline values: CDR1 KGHSH, CDR2 LQKENI. The V and J ends lost 5 bases and 6 bases, in that order; junction bases with no gene match: 4. CDR3 length: 13 residues.

In this sample, this clone turned up once. The chain has TRBV29-1 and TRBJ2-7; 7 bases match TRBD1. CDR1 is SQVTM, CDR2 ANQGSEA, per germline. V trimming: 5 bases; J trimming: 0 bases; junction bases outside the gene matches: 4. This CDR3 contains 13 residues. The CDR3 DNA follows: TGCAGCGTTCCTGGACAGGCCTCCTACGAGCAGTACTTC. Protein product: CSVPGQASYEQYF.

The chain joins TRBV4-3 to TRBJ2-4; TRBD1 matches 9 bases. CDR3 length equals 18 residues. Losses at the gene ends were 0 bases for V and 2 bases for J; bases not matched to a gene: 8. The germline V gene has CDR1 LGHNA and CDR2 YSLEER. Here the CDR3 DNA reads TGCGCCAGCAGCCAAGATAGGGACGACAGGGGGTCCAAAAACATTCAGTACTTC. The encoded protein is CASSQDRDDRGSKNIQYF.

Regarding this clone: One end of the junction fails to match germline, which may point to a read error. This chain links TRBV4-2 with TRBJ2-3; 10 bases are shared with TRBD2. This CDR3 contains 16 residues. Germline values: CDR1 LGHNA, CDR2 YNFKEQ. The CDR3 nucleotides are TGTGCCAGCAGCAAAGAGCGGGGGGGACGTACAGATACGCAGTATTTT. Amino acid sequence: CASSKERGGRTDTQYF.